This entry concerns a single TCR beta chain. Because it lacks the conserved phenylalanine or tryptophan at the end, this CDR3 is likely a read error. Trimming stripped 0 bases from V and 2 bases from J, with 14 bases between. Germline CDR1 reads DFQATT; CDR2 reads SNEGSKA (reference sequence). CDR3 size: 15 residues. Healthy Caucasian individuals made up all the donors. This entry comes from a study of identical twins. TCRdb re-called the 5' RACE reads with MiXCR, one entry per CDR3 protein. The sample consists of about 430,000 distinct CDR3 sequences, approximately 17% of them appearing once. The V gene is TRBV20-1, the J gene TRBJ2-7; D is undetermined. This TCR was recovered from a man aged 45-65 years in good health. The sequenced sample was naive T cells sorted from blood. The CDR3 is CSARDGRVRPYEQYC. In DNA form, the CDR3 reads TGCAGTGCTAGAGATGGACGGGTTAGGCCCTACGAGCAGTACTGT.